Following are 32 T cell receptor beta chains from one sample sequenced in a study of CD8 T cells in cerebrospinal fluid in Alzheimer's disease. TCRdb reanalyzed the 10x single-cell sequencing reads, giving one entry per CDR3 protein sequence and no DNA. The sample table includes some 740 distinct CDR3 sequences. The sequenced sample was cerebrospinal fluid. Every receptor here comes from a human donor with Parkinson's disease.

According to its frequency, this clonotype is medium-sized (0.01 to 0.1%). The V gene is TRBV6-5, the J gene TRBJ1-1. CDR3 length equals 15 residues. CDR1 and CDR2 from the germline V gene are MNHEY and SVGAGI. CDR3 in amino acids: CASSYHRSGATEAFF.

This clonotype shows up as large by frequency. The chain is built from TRBV7-6 and TRBJ1-3. CDR3 size: 14 residues. Germline V gives CDR1 SGHVS, CDR2 FNYEAQ. CDR3 amino acids: CASSLGGSGNTIYF.

This clonotype is identified as medium-sized from frequency. The chain combines TRBV27 with TRBJ1-1. Germline V gene sequence: CDR1 MNHEY, CDR2 SMNVEV (reference sequence). This CDR3 contains 12 residues. CDR3 in amino acids: CASGPLNTEAFF.

This clonotype is identified as medium-sized from frequency. The rearrangement joins TRBV6-2 or TRBV6-3 to TRBJ2-6. This CDR3 is 14 amino acids long. Per germline, CDR1 MNHEY and CDR2 SVGEGT. CDR3 in amino acids: CASSYSSGANVLTF.

This clonotype is called large based on its frequency. The V gene is TRBV20-1, the J gene TRBJ2-3; TCRdb designates TRBD1, a call that cannot be tested without DNA. The CDR3 consists of 13 residues. CDR1 is DFQATT, CDR2 SNEGSKA, per germline (reference sequence). The CDR3 reads CSLRWGQGDTQYF.

This chain uses TRBV6-4 with TRBJ2-2; the TCRdb call, TRBD1, lacks DNA for checking. Germline values: CDR1 MRHNA, CDR2 SNTAGT. The CDR3 has 16 residues. The CDR3 spells CASSDSGTGDTGELFF.

In terms of frequency, this clonotype is medium-sized. The rearrangement joins TRBV20-1 to TRBJ2-1; TCRdb's D gene call, TRBD2, goes unchecked for lack of DNA. Germline CDR1 reads DFQATT; CDR2 reads SNEGSKA (reference sequence). This CDR3 region has 14 residues. The CDR3 loop is CSAPKGGNYNEQFF.

The J gene is TRBJ2-3, the V gene TRBV19; TCRdb designates TRBD2, a call that cannot be tested without DNA. This CDR3 comprises 16 residues. Germline lookup yields CDR1 LNHDA and CDR2 SQIVND (reference sequence). The CDR3 region is CASSRSSGGKTDTQYF.

Considering frequency, this clonotype is medium-sized. This chain connects TRBV2 to TRBJ2-6; TCRdb reports TRBD2, a call that lacks DNA to check it against. Looked up from germline, CDR1 is SNHLY and CDR2 is FYNNEI. This CDR3 comprises 16 residues. CDR3 sequence: CARGTSGGSGANVLTF.

This clonotype ranks as medium-sized in terms of frequency. This CDR3 is CASSLGSPRDTQYF. The chain has TRBV28 and TRBJ2-3; TCRdb gives TRBD1 as the D gene, but with no DNA this cannot be confirmed. This CDR3 has 14 residues. Germline CDR1 and CDR2: MDHEN and SYDVKM.

The rearrangement uses TRBV5-4 and TRBJ1-1; the TCRdb D gene call, TRBD1, has no DNA to confirm it. Per germline, CDR1 SGHNT and CDR2 YYREEE (reference sequence). This CDR3 is built from 13 residues. The CDR3 sequence: CASSPGWDTEAFF.

Considering frequency, this clonotype is large. The chain links TRBV27 to TRBJ2-3; TCRdb's D call of TRBD2 is untestable without DNA. Germline CDR1 is MNHEY and CDR2 is SMNVEV (reference sequence). The CDR3 is 14 residues long. The CDR3 reads CASSSQRDTDTQYF.

This clonotype registers medium-sized (0.01 to 0.1%) by frequency. J is TRBJ2-5 and V is TRBV7-9; TCRdb outputs TRBD2, but without DNA this stays unchecked. Germline V lookup: CDR1 SEHNR, CDR2 FQNEAQ (reference sequence). The CDR3 extends over 15 amino acids. CDR3 in amino acids: CASSLALGGGETQYF.

By frequency, this clonotype is medium-sized. The J gene is TRBJ1-2, the V gene TRBV11-2; lacking DNA, the TRBD1 call made by TCRdb goes unchecked. The CDR3 is 14 residues long. In germline, CDR1 is SGHAT, CDR2 FQNNGV. The CDR3: CASSFTGAGYGYTF.

This clonotype counts as medium-sized by frequency. This rearrangement joins TRBV14 to TRBJ1-6. This CDR3 has 14 residues. The germline CDR1 and CDR2 sequences are SGHDN and FVKESK. This CDR3 is CASSPSGQNSPLHF.

This clonotype is labeled medium-sized based on frequency. This chain connects TRBV18 to TRBJ2-3. Germline assignment: CDR1 KGHSH and CDR2 LQKENI. This CDR3 spans 15 amino acids. The CDR3 loop reads CASSPGVRSTDTQYF.

CDR3 sequence: CASSSLLAATDTQYF. The chain joins TRBV27 to TRBJ2-3; TCRdb proposes TRBD2, but this gene call is untestable without DNA. The germline V gene encodes CDR1 MNHEY and CDR2 SMNVEV (reference sequence). The CDR3 extends over 15 amino acids.

By frequency, this clonotype registers medium-sized. This chain uses TRBV10-2 with TRBJ1-1. Germline lookup yields CDR1 WSHSY and CDR2 SAAADI. The CDR3 runs 13 residues. This chain's CDR3 is CASNAGGDPPSFF.

Measured by frequency, this clonotype is medium-sized. The chain links TRBV20-1 to TRBJ2-7; lacking DNA, the TRBD1 call made by TCRdb goes unchecked. CDR3 length equals 14 residues. Germline V CDR1 and CDR2: DFQATT, SNEGSKA (reference sequence). This CDR3 is CSAPRDRGPYEQYF.

By frequency, this clonotype registers medium-sized. V is TRBV2 and J is TRBJ2-7. The germline V gene has CDR1 SNHLY and CDR2 FYNNEI. The CDR3 has 14 amino acids. The CDR3 protein is CASRPDVDGYEQYF.

Frequency places this clonotype as medium-sized. The CDR3 protein is CASVAESSYEQYF. This sequence joins TRBV7-2 and TRBJ2-7. The germline V gene encodes CDR1 SGHTA and CDR2 FQGNSA. The CDR3 consists of 13 residues.

According to its frequency, this clonotype is medium-sized. The CDR3: CASSLTSGGAGEQYF. The chain couples TRBV5-4 to TRBJ2-7; the D call from TCRdb, TRBD2, cannot be confirmed without DNA. The CDR3 sequence is 15 residues long. CDR1 and CDR2 from the germline V gene are SGHNT and YYREEE (reference sequence).

This clonotype registers medium-sized by frequency. V is TRBV3-1 and J is TRBJ1-1; the TRBD1 assignment by TCRdb is unverifiable without DNA. The CDR3 consists of 13 residues. Germline V CDR1 and CDR2: LGHDT, YNNKEL (reference sequence). CDR3 sequence reads: CASLGGRGTEAFF.

Its frequency marks this clonotype as medium-sized. The chain is built from TRBV27 and TRBJ2-7; TCRdb outputs TRBD1, but without DNA this stays unchecked. This CDR3 contains 13 residues. CDR1 and CDR2 from the germline V gene are MNHEY and SMNVEV (reference sequence). CDR3 residues: CASRSRSSYEQYF.

This clonotype is identified as medium-sized (0.01 to 0.1%) from frequency. The V and J genes are TRBV9 and TRBJ2-7. Germline V lookup: CDR1 SGDLS, CDR2 YYNGEE. The CDR3 consists of 14 residues. Here the CDR3 reads CASSVEFNQREQYF.

This clonotype counts as large by frequency. The rearrangement uses TRBV19 and TRBJ2-2. There are 13 residues in the CDR3. CDR1 LNHDA and CDR2 SQIVND come from the germline V gene (reference sequence). CDR3 protein: CASSYRVAGELFF.

According to its frequency, this clonotype is medium-sized (0.01 to 0.1%). The chain joins TRBV13 to TRBJ2-1; TCRdb indicates TRBD1, and absent DNA this call remains unverified. CDR1 and CDR2 (germline): PRHDT, FYEKMQ (reference sequence). There are 14 residues in the CDR3. The CDR3 here is CASSGTNSYNEQFF. Based on the CDR3 plus reference TRBV13 and TRBJ2-1, the full variable domain is AAGVIQSPRHLIKEKRETATLKCYPIPRHDTVYWYQQGPGQDPQFLISFYEKMQSDKGSIPDRFSAQQFSDYHSELNMSSLELGDSALYFCASSGTNSYNEQFFGPGTRLTVL.

This clonotype is large by frequency. This chain joins TRBV7-3 and TRBJ2-3. CDR1 SGHTA and CDR2 FQGTGA come from the germline V gene. The CDR3 runs 14 residues. CDR3 sequence reads: CASSLTGRKNTQYF. Looking up the rest from reference TRBV7-3 and TRBJ2-3 gives the full variable domain: GAGVSQTPSNKVTEKGKYVELRCDPISGHTALYWYRQSLGQGPEFLIYFQGTGAADDSGLPNDRFFAVRPEGSVSTLKIQRTERGDSAVYLCASSLTGRKNTQYFGPGTRLTVL.

This clonotype is identified as medium-sized from frequency. This chain links TRBV4-1 with TRBJ2-6. This CDR3 region has 16 residues. The germline CDR1 and CDR2 sequences are MGHRA and YSYEKL. This chain's CDR3 is CASSQEHSSGANVLTF.

This clonotype registers large by frequency. The V call is TRBV6-5, the J call TRBJ1-5; checking the TCRdb D call of TRBD1 is not possible without DNA. The CDR3 loop spans 14 amino acids. Germline loops: CDR1 MNHEY, CDR2 SVGAGI. The CDR3: CASRTDRGNQPQHF.

Judged by frequency, this clonotype is medium-sized. The chain has TRBV6-4 and TRBJ2-1; TCRdb's D call of TRBD2 is untestable without DNA. This CDR3 spans 15 amino acids. CDR1 is MRHNA and CDR2 is SNTAGT in the germline V gene. Here the CDR3 reads CASSQTSGGVNEQFF.

The V and J genes are TRBV7-3 and TRBJ2-4; without DNA, the TCRdb call of TRBD2 cannot be checked. This CDR3 has 16 amino acids. Germline CDR1 reads SGHTA; CDR2 reads FQGTGA. The CDR3 is CASSDRTSGSPHIQYF.